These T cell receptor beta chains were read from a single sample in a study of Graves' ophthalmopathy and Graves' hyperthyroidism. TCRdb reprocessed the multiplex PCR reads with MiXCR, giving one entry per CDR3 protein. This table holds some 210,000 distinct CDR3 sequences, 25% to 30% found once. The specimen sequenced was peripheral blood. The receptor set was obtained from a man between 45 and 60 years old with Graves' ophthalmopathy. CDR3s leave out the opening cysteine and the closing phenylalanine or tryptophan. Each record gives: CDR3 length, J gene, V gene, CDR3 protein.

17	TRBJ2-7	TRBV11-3	ASSSDRLAGGPGSYEQY
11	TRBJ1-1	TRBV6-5	ASSYSTNTEAF
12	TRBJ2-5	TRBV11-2	ASSFKREDETQY
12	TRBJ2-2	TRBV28	ASSSGGSTGELF
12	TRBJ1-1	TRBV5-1	ASSLAAENTEAF
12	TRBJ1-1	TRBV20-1	SAFYRGLNTEAF
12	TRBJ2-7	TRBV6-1	ASSESIAIHEQY
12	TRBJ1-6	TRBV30	AWRLGQGFTPLH
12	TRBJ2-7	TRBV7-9	ASSPQGPTYEQY
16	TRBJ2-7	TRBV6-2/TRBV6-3	ASSLAPGSLAPYYEQY
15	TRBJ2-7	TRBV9	ASSVMKGGGRVGEQY
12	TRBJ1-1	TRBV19	ASSSQGSGTEAF
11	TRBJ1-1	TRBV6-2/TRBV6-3	ASRLTGWTEAF
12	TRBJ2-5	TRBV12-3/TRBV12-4	ASSLFQSQETQY
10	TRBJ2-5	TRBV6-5	ASSHQQETQY
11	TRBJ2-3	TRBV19	ASNTGSTDTQY
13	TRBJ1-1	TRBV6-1	ASSEWTEQNTEAF
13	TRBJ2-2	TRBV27	ASSLSGPNTGELF
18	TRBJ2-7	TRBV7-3	ASSLRESQTLAGTPYEQY
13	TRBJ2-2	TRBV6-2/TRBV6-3	ASSYGLAGAGELF
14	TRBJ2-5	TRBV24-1	ATSERDRGGQETQY